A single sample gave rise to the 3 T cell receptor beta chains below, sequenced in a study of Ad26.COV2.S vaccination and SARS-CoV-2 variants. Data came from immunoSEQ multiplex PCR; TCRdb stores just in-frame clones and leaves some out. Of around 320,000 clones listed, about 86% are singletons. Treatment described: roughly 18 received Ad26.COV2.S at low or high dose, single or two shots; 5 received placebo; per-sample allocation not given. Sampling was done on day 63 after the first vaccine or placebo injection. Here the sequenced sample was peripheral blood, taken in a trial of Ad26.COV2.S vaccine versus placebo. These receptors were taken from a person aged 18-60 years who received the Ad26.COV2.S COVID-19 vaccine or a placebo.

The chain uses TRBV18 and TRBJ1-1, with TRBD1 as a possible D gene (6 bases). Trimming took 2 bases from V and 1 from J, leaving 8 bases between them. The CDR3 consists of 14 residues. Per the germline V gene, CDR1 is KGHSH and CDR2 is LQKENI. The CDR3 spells CASSPRQANTEAFF. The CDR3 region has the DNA TGTGCCAGCTCACCAAGACAGGCGAACACTGAAGCTTTCTTT. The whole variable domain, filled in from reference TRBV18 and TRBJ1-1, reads NAGVMQNPRHLVRRRGQEARLRCSPMKGHSHVYWYRQLPEEGLKFMVYLQKENIIDESGMPKERFSAEFPKEGPSILRIQQVVRGDSAAYFCASSPRQANTEAFFGQGTRLTVV.

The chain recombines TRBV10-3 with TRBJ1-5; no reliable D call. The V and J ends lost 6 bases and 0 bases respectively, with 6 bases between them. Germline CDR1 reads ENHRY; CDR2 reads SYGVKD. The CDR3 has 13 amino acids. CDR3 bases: TGTGCCATCAGCCCATATAGCAATCAGCCCCAGCATTTT. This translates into CAISPYSNQPQHF.

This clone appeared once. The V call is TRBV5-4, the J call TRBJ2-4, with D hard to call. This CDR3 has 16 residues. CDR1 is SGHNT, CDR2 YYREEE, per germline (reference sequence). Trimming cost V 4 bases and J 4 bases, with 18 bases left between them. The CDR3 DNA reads TGTGCCAGCAGCGTTGGATCACCTCTGGAGAAAAACATTCAGTACTTC. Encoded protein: CASSVGSPLEKNIQYF. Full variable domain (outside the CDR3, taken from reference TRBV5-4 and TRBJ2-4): ETGVTQSPTHLIKTRGQQVTLRCSSQSGHNTVSWYQQALGQGPQFIFQYYREEENGRGNFPPRFSGLQFPNYSSELNVNALELDDSALYLCASSVGSPLEKNIQYFGAGTRLSVL.